This entry features one T cell receptor (beta chain) sequence. The data were obtained in a study of identical twins. A universal primer site arose from template switching, and cDNA bore unique molecular identifiers. Each CDR3 protein gets one entry after TCRdb re-called the 5' RACE reads with MiXCR. The sample lists approximately 500,000 distinct CDR3 sequences; roughly 15% were seen once. The same data also went into a second study, on yellow fever vaccine responses in identical twins.

Sequences were obtained from CD4+ T cells sorted from blood. The sequence came from a woman aged 18-30 years in good health.

CDR3 sequence: CSVDMVSNYGYTF. Here the CDR3 DNA reads TGCAGCGTTGATATGGTCTCTAACTATGGCTACACCTTC. The rearrangement uses TRBV29-1 and TRBJ1-2; D not resolved. CDR3 length equals 13 residues. Germline V gene sequence: CDR1 SQVTM, CDR2 ANQGSEA. Trimming removed 3 bases from V and 0 bases from J, with 8 bases in between. Complete variable domain (other parts from reference TRBV29-1 and TRBJ1-2): SAVISQKPSRDICQRGTSLTIQCQVDSQVTMMFWYRQQPGQSLTLIATANQGSEATYESGFVIDKFPISRPNLTFSTLTVSNMSPEDSSIYLCSVDMVSNYGYTFGSGTRLTVV.